This T cell receptor beta chain stems from a study of Ad26.COV2.S vaccination and SARS-CoV-2 variants. Study-wide context: The study gave Ad26.COV2.S intramuscularly, once or twice 56 days apart.

Trimming removed 5 bases from V and 5 bases from J; junction bases left unmatched: 8. The germline gives CDR1 SGHTA, CDR2 FQGTGA. The CDR3 consists of 16 residues. Only in-frame clones appear in the TCRdb table, and some are missing; sequencing was by immunoSEQ multiplex PCR. The table records hundreds of thousands of clones, 80% to 90% of them present only once. Specified treatment: some 19 received Ad26.COV2.S at low or high dose, single or two shots; 5 received placebo; per-sample allocation not given. Sample collection was performed on day 63 after the first vaccine or placebo injection. The clonotype originates from a person between 18 and 65 years old who received the Ad26.COV2.S COVID-19 vaccine or a placebo. The chain recombines TRBV7-3 with TRBJ2-1; 11 bases line up with TRBD2. Sequenced material: peripheral blood, taken in a trial of Ad26.COV2.S vaccine versus placebo. Written as DNA, the CDR3 is TGTGCCAGCAGCGTCCTTAGCGGGAGGGCCCACAATGAGCAGTTCTTC. Its protein product is CASSVLSGRAHNEQFF.